One sample yielded the 24 T cell receptor beta chains listed below, sequenced in a study of vaccination and CD4 T cells after COVID-19. TCRdb re-analysed the PCR reads in MiXCR, keeping a single row per CDR3 protein. Seen here are approximately 30,000 distinct CDR3 sequences, 45% to 65% observed once, and the top ten hold around 5.2%. Time point meaning: late sampling 161 to 241 days after vaccination in three convalescent patients. This sample comprised CD4+ T cells from blood, obtained about 7 months after SARS-CoV-2 vaccination. Source of these receptors: a human donor who had recovered from COVID-19.

The J gene is TRBJ2-7, the V gene TRBV6-2 or TRBV6-3; 9 bases match TRBD2. Germline values: CDR1 MNHEY, CDR2 SVGEGT. Germline trimming cut 0 bases from V and 2 bases from J; bases unmatched to any gene: 2. The CDR3 totals 15 residues. Here the CDR3 DNA reads TGTGCCAGCAGTTACTCGCTAGCGGGGCCCTACGAGCAGTACTTC. Translation gives CASSYSLAGPYEQYF.

The chain employs TRBV25-1 and TRBJ2-1; 8 bases match TRBD2. The ends lost 8 bases at V and 2 bases at J; junction bases unmatched: 8. Germline CDR1 and CDR2: MGHDK and SYGVNS. This CDR3 is 15 amino acids long. The CDR3: CASGGLGPTYNEQFF. CDR3 nucleotides: TGTGCCAGCGGGGGACTAGGTCCCACCTACAATGAGCAGTTCTTC.

This clonotype turned up a few times. This rearrangement joins TRBV6-5 to TRBJ1-2; 8 bases agree with TRBD1. The CDR3 length is 16 residues. J was trimmed by 7 bases and V by 4 bases; bases with no gene match: 14. CDR1 is MNHEY and CDR2 is SVGAGI in the germline V gene. The CDR3 loop reads CASSSKPRGTGLGYTF. CDR3 nucleotide sequence: TGTGCCAGCAGTTCCAAGCCCCGTGGGACAGGACTTGGCTACACCTTC.

A few counts support this clonotype. V and J are TRBV6-1 and TRBJ2-3, with D perhaps TRBD1 (5 bases). CDR1 is MNHNS, CDR2 SASEGT, per germline. V lost 4 bases and J 3 bases, leaving 14 bases between the germline ends. The CDR3 consists of 15 residues. The CDR3 here is CASSAFLRGTDTQYF. The DNA for the CDR3 is TGTGCCAGCAGTGCATTCTTAAGGGGTACAGATACGCAGTATTTT.

This clonotype appeared a few times. The chain combines TRBV7-2 with TRBJ2-4; 10 bases align to TRBD1. After removal of 1 base from V and 8 bases from J, the junction contained 2 bases not matched to a gene. This CDR3 region has 14 residues. Germline V gene lookup returns CDR1 SGHTA and CDR2 FQGNSA. Here the CDR3 reads CASSLGQGADIQYF. CDR3 in DNA: TGTGCCAGCAGCTTAGGACAGGGGGCGGACATTCAGTACTTC.

V is TRBV20-1 and J is TRBJ2-3; TRBD2 matches at 9 bases. V lost 0 bases to trimming and J lost 6 bases; unmatched junction nucleotides: 7. Germline V gene lookup returns CDR1 DFQATT and CDR2 SNEGSKA (reference sequence). The CDR3 length is 15 residues. The CDR3, as DNA: TGCAGTGCTAGAGACGGTAGCGGGAGCTTCGATACGCAGTATTTT. This translates into CSARDGSGSFDTQYF.

The rearrangement links TRBV15 to TRBJ2-3; possibly TRBD2 for D (6 bases). The CDR3 has 13 residues. V shed 11 bases and J shed 5 bases, with 17 bases lying between them. The V gene's germline CDR1 is LNHNV and CDR2 YYDKDF (reference sequence). The CDR3 region is CACGASLEDTQYF. For the CDR3, the DNA is TGTGCCTGCGGGGCAAGCCTCGAAGATACGCAGTATTTT.

The CDR3 coding sequence is TGTGCCTGGAGTCCCCCAGGGGGGGGTTTGGATGAGCAGTTCTTC. It specifies CAWSPPGGGLDEQFF. This chain joins TRBV30 and TRBJ2-1; D possibly matches TRBD1 or TRBD2 (7 bases each). Per the germline V gene, CDR1 is GTSNPN and CDR2 is SVGIG (reference sequence). V was shortened by 2 bases and J by 8 bases, with 19 bases between the two germline ends. This CDR3 region has 15 residues.

This clonotype was seen a few times. The gene calls are TRBV15 and TRBJ2-1; 8 nucleotides align to TRBD2. CDR1 and CDR2 (germline): LNHNV, YYDKDF (reference sequence). The ends lost 5 bases at V and 7 bases at J; junction bases unmatched: 7. This CDR3 is built from 14 residues. CDR3 DNA: TGTGCCACCAGCTCTGGGGGACTAGAGAATGAGCAGTTCTTC. As protein: CATSSGGLENEQFF. The whole variable domain, filled in from reference TRBV15 and TRBJ2-1, reads DAMVIQNPRYQVTQFGKPVTLSCSQTLNHNVMYWYQQKSSQAPKLLFHYYDKDFNNEADTPDNFQSRRPNTSFCFLDIRSPGLGDTAMYLCATSSGGLENEQFFGPGTRLTVL.

This clonotype was counted between two and nine times. V usage is TRBV6-1 and J usage is TRBJ1-6; tentatively, D is TRBD1 (5 bases). The V gene's germline CDR1 is MNHNS and CDR2 SASEGT. CDR3 length: 14 amino acids. Trimming left V 3 bases short and J 7 bases short, with 10 bases between. The CDR3 protein is CASSDRDENSPLHF. The CDR3, as DNA: TGTGCCAGCAGTGATCGGGACGAAAATTCACCCCTCCACTTT.

A few counts support this clonotype. The genes are TRBV6-2 or TRBV6-3 and TRBJ1-1; possible D gene TRBD1, 5 bases. Between the trimmed V and J ends, which lost 2 bases and 2 bases, there was a span of 6 bases. Germline CDR1 and CDR2: MNHEY and SVGEGT. The CDR3 is made up of 13 amino acids. CDR3 in amino acids: CASSYRDNTEAFF. The CDR3, as DNA: TGTGCCAGCAGTTACCGGGACAACACTGAAGCTTTCTTT.

This clonotype was counted only a few times. This chain uses TRBV20-1 with TRBJ1-5; no reliable D call. The germline gives CDR1 DFQATT, CDR2 SNEGSKA (reference sequence). This CDR3 contains 15 residues. V was trimmed by 1 base and J by 0 bases, leaving 10 bases between them. The CDR3 region is CSARGSGYSNQPQHF. CDR3 sequence (DNA): TGCAGTGCTAGAGGATCGGGTTATAGCAATCAGCCCCAGCATTTT.

The rearrangement uses TRBV21-1 and TRBJ2-7. TRBV21-1 is flagged as a pseudogene. The CDR3 loop spans 15 amino acids. CDR3 nucleotides: TGTGCCAGCAGCCCTAAGGGAAGGAAAGCCTACGAGCAGTACTTC. This encodes CASSPKGRKAYEQYF.

The V call is TRBV15, the J call TRBJ1-5; 8 nucleotides line up with TRBD1. J was trimmed by 0 bases and V by 1 base; bases with no gene match: 2. Germline V gene data show CDR1 as LNHNV and CDR2 as YYDKDF (reference sequence). This CDR3 spans 16 amino acids. The DNA for the CDR3 is TGTGCCACCAGCAGAGGCAGGGGGCATAGCAATCAGCCCCAGCATTTT. This gives the protein CATSRGRGHSNQPQHF.

This sequence joins TRBV27 and TRBJ2-2; a possible D gene is TRBD2 (5 bases). Germline V lookup: CDR1 MNHEY, CDR2 SMNVEV (reference sequence). V lost 3 bases to trimming and J lost 7 bases, with 9 bases between them. The CDR3 is 13 residues long. The CDR3 DNA reads as TGTGCCAGCAGTTTCGAGAGGGTCGGGGAGCTGTTTTTT. This sequence encodes CASSFERVGELFF.

The chain recombines TRBV19 with TRBJ1-5; TRBD1 matches at 9 bases. V lost 5 bases, J lost 2 bases, and 1 base stayed unmatched. CDR1 LNHDA and CDR2 SQIVND come from the germline V gene (reference sequence). The CDR3 loop spans 14 amino acids. DNA for the CDR3: TGTGCCAGTAGTGGACAGGGGCGCAATCAGCCCCAGCATTTT. This sequence encodes CASSGQGRNQPQHF.

In its sample, this clonotype was seen a few times. The gene calls are TRBV28 and TRBJ1-1; the D is unclear. The CDR3 has 11 residues. Trimming stripped 5 bases from V and 11 bases from J, with 12 bases between. Per the germline V gene, CDR1 is MDHEN and CDR2 is SYDVKM. In DNA, the CDR3 is TGTGCCAGCAGTGAGGGCCGAGGGGCTTTCTTT. Its translation: CASSEGRGAFF.

The rearrangement links TRBV12-3 or TRBV12-4 to TRBJ1-5; TRBD1 matches at 8 bases. This CDR3 spans 14 amino acids. The trim removed 5 bases at V and 2 bases at J, leaving 2 bases unmatched. The CDR3 is CASSVTGGNQPQHF. In DNA form, the CDR3 reads TGTGCCAGCAGTGTGACAGGGGGCAATCAGCCCCAGCATTTT.

The chain couples TRBV7-9 to TRBJ1-1; D gene unclear. In germline, CDR1 is SEHNR, CDR2 FQNEAQ (reference sequence). CDR3 length: 14 amino acids. Trimming cost V 5 bases and J 1 base, with 11 bases left between them. The CDR3 loop is CASSELAGNTEAFF. CDR3 bases: TGTGCCAGCAGCGAGCTAGCCGGGAACACTGAAGCTTTCTTT. Using reference TRBV7-9 and TRBJ1-1 for the parts outside the CDR3, the full variable domain is DTGVSQNPRHKITKRGQNVTFRCDPISEHNRLYWYRQTLGQGPEFLTYFQNEAQLEKSRLLSDRFSAERPKGSFSTLEIQRTEQGDSAMYLCASSELAGNTEAFFGQGTRLTVV.

The chain has TRBV7-9 and TRBJ2-3; possible D gene TRBD1, 6 bases. This CDR3 region has 16 residues. Trimming removed 4 bases at V and 5 bases at J, with 19 bases between. CDR1 and CDR2 (germline): SEHNR, FQNEAQ (reference sequence). CDR3 sequence: CASSSLGAQLVDTQYF. The CDR3 DNA reads as TGTGCCAGCAGCTCCCTGGGGGCACAATTGGTAGATACGCAGTATTTT.

The rearrangement uses TRBV20-1 and TRBJ2-1, with a possible D match to TRBD2 (5 bases). The CDR3 totals 12 residues. The germline gives CDR1 DFQATT, CDR2 SNEGSKA (reference sequence). The CDR3 spells CNLQDSWNEQFF. The CDR3 DNA reads as TGCAATCTCCAGGACTCATGGAATGAGCAGTTCTTC.

The V call is TRBV20-1, the J call TRBJ1-5; D call uncertain. This CDR3 contains 14 residues. Between the trimmed V and J ends, which lost 2 bases and 7 bases, there was a span of 15 bases. Germline assignment: CDR1 DFQATT and CDR2 SNEGSKA (reference sequence). CDR3: CSARPYNPIQPQHF. For the CDR3, the DNA is TGCAGTGCTAGACCCTATAACCCCATACAGCCCCAGCATTTT.

The chain is built from TRBV20-1 and TRBJ2-1; possible D gene TRBD1, 5 bases. The CDR3 consists of 14 residues. The V and J ends lost 0 bases and 9 bases respectively, with 15 bases between them. Germline assignment: CDR1 DFQATT and CDR2 SNEGSKA (reference sequence). For the CDR3, the DNA is TGCAGTGCTAGAGATCTCAAGGGGCACCTTGAGCAGTTCTTC. As protein: CSARDLKGHLEQFF.

This chain uses TRBV20-1 with TRBJ2-1; 7 nucleotides line up with TRBD2. Germline V gene sequence: CDR1 DFQATT, CDR2 SNEGSKA (reference sequence). CDR3 length: 16 amino acids. Trimming cost V 3 bases and J 0 bases; bases outside gene matches: 8. In DNA form, the CDR3 reads TGCAGTGCTAGGGGACTACTCCAGAGCTCCTACAATGAGCAGTTCTTC. It specifies CSARGLLQSSYNEQFF.